The 11 T cell receptor beta chains below all came from one sample that was sequenced in a study of early T cells in non-severe SARS-CoV-2 infection. TCRdb analysed the 5' RACE reads with MiXCR anew, one entry per CDR3 protein. Of 50,000 to 60,000 distinct CDR3 sequences in the sample, over 7% were seen once. The sequenced sample consisted of whole blood. The source is an adult who was a healthcare worker with PCR-confirmed SARS-CoV-2 infection or an uninfected control (not recorded which).

This clonotype was counted many times. This chain links TRBV20-1 with TRBJ2-7, with 10 nucleotides matching TRBD2. Per germline, CDR1 DFQATT and CDR2 SNEGSKA (reference sequence). This CDR3 comprises 14 residues. The V gene end was trimmed by 3 bases and the J gene end by 1 base; junction bases not matched to a gene: 3. The CDR3 DNA reads as TGCAGTGCTAGGGCTAGCGGGGGTTCCTACGAGCAGTACTTC. It codes for CSARASGGSYEQYF.

This clonotype has only a few counts. The chain recombines TRBV11-1 with TRBJ2-7, with a tentative D call TRBD1 (6 bases). V was cut by 5 bases and J by 6 bases, with 14 bases left in between. This CDR3 spans 13 amino acids. Germline V gives CDR1 SGHAT, CDR2 FQDESV (reference sequence). The CDR3 reads CASSLTTGLEQYF. Written as DNA, the CDR3 is TGTGCCAGCAGCCTTACCACAGGGCTCGAGCAGTACTTC.

This clonotype was recorded at least ten times. The genes are TRBV10-3 and TRBJ1-6; 8 nucleotides line up with TRBD1. Germline V gives CDR1 ENHRY, CDR2 SYGVKD. V dropped 2 bases and J dropped 8; count of bases not matched to a gene: 5. CDR3 length: 15 amino acids. CDR3 nucleotides: TGTGCCATCAGTGAGGGACAGGGATTAGATTCACCCCTCCACTTT. Translated, it gives CAISEGQGLDSPLHF.

This clonotype was seen repeatedly, ten times or more. The J gene is TRBJ2-3, the V gene TRBV4-1, with 9 bases that match TRBD2. V was pared by 6 bases and J by 4 bases, with 14 bases of the junction left unmatched. Germline CDR1 MGHRA, CDR2 YSYEKL. The CDR3 is made up of 17 amino acids. In nucleotides, the CDR3 is TGCGCCAGCAGTCCCCCAGCGAGCGGGGGGATATCAGATACGCAGTATTTT. It specifies CASSPPASGGISDTQYF.

This clonotype was counted ten times or more. The gene calls are TRBV20-1 and TRBJ1-2; unclear D gene. CDR3 length equals 10 residues. V was trimmed by 5 bases and J by 4 bases, leaving 5 bases between them. CDR1 and CDR2 from the germline V gene are DFQATT and SNEGSKA (reference sequence). CDR3 region: CSAQSYGYTF. Written as DNA, the CDR3 is TGCAGTGCTCAGTCCTATGGCTACACCTTC.

The V call is TRBV5-1, the J call TRBJ1-1, with D possibly being TRBD1 (5 bases). CDR1 SGHRS and CDR2 YFSETQ come from the germline V gene. The V and J ends lost 4 bases and 0 bases respectively, with 13 bases between them. The CDR3 totals 15 residues. The CDR3 loop reads CASSPTGTVNTEAFF. CDR3 DNA: TGCGCCAGCAGCCCAACCGGGACGGTGAACACTGAAGCTTTCTTT.

The chain couples TRBV5-1 to TRBJ2-5, with a possible D match to TRBD2 (6 bases). The CDR3 extends over 18 amino acids. Trimming removed 4 bases at V and 0 bases at J, with 22 bases between. Looked up from germline, CDR1 is SGHRS and CDR2 is YFSETQ. CDR3 loop: CASSDVSRGLAYQETQYF. The CDR3 region has the DNA TGCGCCAGCAGCGACGTCTCCCGGGGACTTGCGTACCAAGAGACCCAGTACTTC.

Written as DNA, the CDR3 is TGTGCCAGCAGCTCAGATTACTCTGGAAACACCATATATTTT. Protein: CASSSDYSGNTIYF. V and J are TRBV11-2 and TRBJ1-3; D not resolved. Germline loops: CDR1 SGHAT, CDR2 FQNNGV. The CDR3 sequence is 14 residues long. With 4 bases removed from V and 0 bases from J, the gap between germline ends came to 7 bases.

This clonotype was counted a few times. This rearrangement joins TRBV7-9 to TRBJ1-1; D is ambiguous. Germline-derived CDR1 and CDR2 are SEHNR and FQNEAQ (reference sequence). The V gene lost 5 bases and the J gene lost 2 bases, with 15 bases spanning the gap. The CDR3 extends over 15 amino acids. CDR3 DNA sequence: TGTGCCAGCAGCCCCCCGGAGCGGGGTAACACTGAAGCTTTCTTT. Amino acids: CASSPPERGNTEAFF. Complete variable domain (other parts from reference TRBV7-9 and TRBJ1-1): DTGVSQNPRHKITKRGQNVTFRCDPISEHNRLYWYRQTLGQGPEFLTYFQNEAQLEKSRLLSDRFSAERPKGSFSTLEIQRTEQGDSAMYLCASSPPERGNTEAFFGQGTRLTVV.

A note on this clonotype: The junction differs from germline at one of its ends, possibly a read error. The J gene is TRBJ2-7, the V gene TRBV10-3, with D possibly being TRBD2 (5 bases). The CDR3 spans 15 residues. Germline-derived CDR1 and CDR2 are ENHRY and SYGVKD. The DNA of the CDR3 is TGTGTCATCACTGAAGGCGGCAGAGGGACCTACGAGCAGTACTTC. This gives the protein CVITEGGRGTYEQYF.

The CDR3 region is CASSHRDGHTEAFF. In nucleotides, the CDR3 is TGTGCCAGCAGCCACAGGGACGGACACACTGAAGCTTTCTTT. The rearrangement uses TRBV5-4 and TRBJ1-1; maybe TRBD1 (6 bases). Germline values: CDR1 SGHNT, CDR2 YYREEE (reference sequence). Deletions cut 4 bases from V and 3 bases from J, with 13 bases between. The CDR3 contains 14 residues.